This TCR beta chain came from a study of T-cell memory formation after mild COVID-19. Study-level background: The study found TCR clusters largely donor specific.

Germline lookup yields CDR1 MNHEY and CDR2 SVGAGI. V lost 2 bases, J lost 5 bases, and 3 bases stayed unmatched. The CDR3 runs 16 residues. The table lists this clonotype with a few counts. TCRdb re-called the 5' RACE reads with MiXCR, one entry per CDR3 protein. Among approximately 490,000 distinct CDR3 sequences listed, about 20% were seen once. The sequence was collected from an adult woman who had mild COVID-19 (a few samples of this study predate the infection). Cell type and time point are not known. The sample comprised PBMCs or a T cell subset sorted from them (not recorded which). V usage is TRBV6-5 and J usage is TRBJ2-1; TRBD2 agrees at 13 bases. The CDR3 loop reads CASSYRTSGGHNEQFF. DNA for the CDR3: TGTGCCAGCAGTTACAGGACTAGCGGGGGCCACAATGAGCAGTTCTTC.